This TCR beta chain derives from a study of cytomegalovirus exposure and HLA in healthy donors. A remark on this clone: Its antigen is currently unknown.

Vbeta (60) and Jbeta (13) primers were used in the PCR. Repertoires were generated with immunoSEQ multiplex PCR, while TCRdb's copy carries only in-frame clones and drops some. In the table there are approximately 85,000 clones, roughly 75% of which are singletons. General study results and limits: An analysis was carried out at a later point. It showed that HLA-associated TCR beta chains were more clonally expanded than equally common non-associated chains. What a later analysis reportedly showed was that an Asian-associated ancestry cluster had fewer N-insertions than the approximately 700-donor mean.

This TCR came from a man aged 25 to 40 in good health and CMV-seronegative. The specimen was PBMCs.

The CDR3 loop is CASSGLGRSYGYTF. The CDR3, as DNA: TGTGCCAGTAGTGGCCTAGGGAGAAGCTATGGCTACACCTTC. This chain links TRBV19 with TRBJ1-2; no clear D. CDR3 length equals 14 residues. Trimming left V 5 bases short and J 4 bases short, with 14 bases between. Germline V CDR1 and CDR2: LNHDA, SQIVND (reference sequence). The full variable domain, completed using reference TRBV19 and TRBJ1-2, is DGGITQSPKYLFRKEGQNVTLSCEQNLNHDAMYWYRQDPGQGLRLIYYSQIVNDFQKGDIAEGYSVSREKKESFPLTVTSAQKNPTAFYLCASSGLGRSYGYTFGSGTRLTVV.